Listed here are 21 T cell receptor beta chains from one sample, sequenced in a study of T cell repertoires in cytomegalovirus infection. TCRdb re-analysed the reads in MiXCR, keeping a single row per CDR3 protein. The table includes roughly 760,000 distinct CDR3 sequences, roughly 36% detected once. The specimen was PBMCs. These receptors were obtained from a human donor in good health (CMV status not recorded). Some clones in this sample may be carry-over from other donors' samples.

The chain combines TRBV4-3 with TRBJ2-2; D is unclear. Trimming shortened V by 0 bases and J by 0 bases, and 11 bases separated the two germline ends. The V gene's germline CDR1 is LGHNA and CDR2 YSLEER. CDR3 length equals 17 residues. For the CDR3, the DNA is TGCGCCAGCAGCCAAGAAGGCCAGACCACGAACACCGGGGAGCTGTTTTTT. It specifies CASSQEGQTTNTGELFF.

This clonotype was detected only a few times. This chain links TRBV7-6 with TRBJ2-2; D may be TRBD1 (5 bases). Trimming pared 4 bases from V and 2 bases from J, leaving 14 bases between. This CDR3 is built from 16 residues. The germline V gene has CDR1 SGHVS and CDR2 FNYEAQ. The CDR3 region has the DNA TGTGCCAGCAGCTCAAACCCGGACACCAACACCGGGGAGCTGTTTTTT. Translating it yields CASSSNPDTNTGELFF.

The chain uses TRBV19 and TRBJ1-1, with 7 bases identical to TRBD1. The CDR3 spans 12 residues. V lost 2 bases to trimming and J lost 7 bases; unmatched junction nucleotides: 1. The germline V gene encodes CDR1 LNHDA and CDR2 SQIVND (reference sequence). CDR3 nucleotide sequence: TGTGCCAGTAGTATACGACAGGGTGAAGCTTTCTTT. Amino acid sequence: CASSIRQGEAFF.

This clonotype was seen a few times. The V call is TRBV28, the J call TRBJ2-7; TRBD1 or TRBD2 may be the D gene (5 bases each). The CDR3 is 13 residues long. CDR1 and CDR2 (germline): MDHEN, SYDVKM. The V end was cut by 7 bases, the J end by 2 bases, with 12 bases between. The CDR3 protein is CASNRDGPYEQYF. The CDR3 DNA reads TGTGCCAGCAACCGGGACGGGCCCTACGAGCAGTACTTC.

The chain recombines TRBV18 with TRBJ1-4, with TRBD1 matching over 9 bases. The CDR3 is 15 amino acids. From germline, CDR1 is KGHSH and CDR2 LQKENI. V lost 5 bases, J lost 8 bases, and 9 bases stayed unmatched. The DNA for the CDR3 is TGTGCCAGCTCAGGGGACAGGGCCGGAGCGGAAAAACTGTTTTTT. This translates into CASSGDRAGAEKLFF.

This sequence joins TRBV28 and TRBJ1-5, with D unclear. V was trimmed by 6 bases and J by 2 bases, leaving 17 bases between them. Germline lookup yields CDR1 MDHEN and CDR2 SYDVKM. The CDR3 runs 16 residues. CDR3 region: CASSLTYREGNQPQHF. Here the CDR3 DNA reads TGTGCCAGCAGCCTCACCTACAGAGAAGGCAATCAGCCCCAGCATTTT. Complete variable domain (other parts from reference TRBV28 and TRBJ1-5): DVKVTQSSRYLVKRTGEKVFLECVQDMDHENMFWYRQDPGLGLRLIYFSYDVKMKEKGDIPEGYSVSREKKERFSLILESASTNQTSMYLCASSLTYREGNQPQHFGDGTRLSIL.

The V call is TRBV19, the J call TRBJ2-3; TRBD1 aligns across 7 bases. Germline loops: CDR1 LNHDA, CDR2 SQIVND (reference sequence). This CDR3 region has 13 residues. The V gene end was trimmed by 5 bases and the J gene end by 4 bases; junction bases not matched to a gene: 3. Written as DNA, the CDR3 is TGTGCCAGTAGTGCGCAGGGGGCAGATACGCAGTATTTT. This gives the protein CASSAQGADTQYF.

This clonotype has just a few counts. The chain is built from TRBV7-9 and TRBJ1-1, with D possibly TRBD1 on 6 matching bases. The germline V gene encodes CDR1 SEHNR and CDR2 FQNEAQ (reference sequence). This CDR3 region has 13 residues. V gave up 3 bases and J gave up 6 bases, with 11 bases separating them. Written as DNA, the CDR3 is TGTGCCAGCAGCTTTGATTGGACAGCTGAAGCTTTCTTT. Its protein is CASSFDWTAEAFF.

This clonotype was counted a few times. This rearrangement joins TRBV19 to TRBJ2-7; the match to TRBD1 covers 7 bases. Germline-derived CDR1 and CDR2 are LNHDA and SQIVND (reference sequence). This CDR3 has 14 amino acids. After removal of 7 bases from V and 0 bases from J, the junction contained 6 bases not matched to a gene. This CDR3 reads CASTPRGTSYEQYF. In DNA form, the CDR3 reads TGTGCCAGTACCCCCAGGGGGACCTCCTACGAGCAGTACTTC.

The CDR3 protein is CSATDRPSYGYTF. DNA for the CDR3: TGCAGTGCTACTGACAGGCCAAGCTATGGCTACACCTTC. The chain employs TRBV20-1 and TRBJ1-2; D is possibly TRBD1 (6 bases). From germline, CDR1 is DFQATT and CDR2 SNEGSKA (reference sequence). Trimming stripped 4 bases from V and 4 bases from J, with 13 bases between. This CDR3 has 13 amino acids.

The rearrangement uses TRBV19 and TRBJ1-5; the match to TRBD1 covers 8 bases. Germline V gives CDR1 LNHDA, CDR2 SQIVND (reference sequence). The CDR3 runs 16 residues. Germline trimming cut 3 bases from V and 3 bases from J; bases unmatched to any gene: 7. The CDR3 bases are TGTGCCAGTAGTATGCTACAGGGGGAAGTCAATCAGCCCCAGCATTTT. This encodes CASSMLQGEVNQPQHF.

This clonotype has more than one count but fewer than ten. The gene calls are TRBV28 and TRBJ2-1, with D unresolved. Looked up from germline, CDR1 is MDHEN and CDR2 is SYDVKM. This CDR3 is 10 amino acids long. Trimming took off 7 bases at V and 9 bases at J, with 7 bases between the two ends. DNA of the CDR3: TGTGCCAGCACCCAGGCTGAGCAGTTCTTC. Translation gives CASTQAEQFF.

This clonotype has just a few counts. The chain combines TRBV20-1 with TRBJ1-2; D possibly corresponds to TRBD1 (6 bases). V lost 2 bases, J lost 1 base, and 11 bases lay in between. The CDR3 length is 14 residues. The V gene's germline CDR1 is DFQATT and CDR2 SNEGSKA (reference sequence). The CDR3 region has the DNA TGCAGTGCTAGACGGGACATGGGTAACTATGGCTACACCTTC. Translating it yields CSARRDMGNYGYTF.

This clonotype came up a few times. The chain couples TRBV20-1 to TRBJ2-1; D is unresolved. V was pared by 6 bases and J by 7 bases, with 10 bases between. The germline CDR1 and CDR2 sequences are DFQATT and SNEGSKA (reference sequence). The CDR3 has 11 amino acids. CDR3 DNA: TGCAGTGCCACCATCCGGAATGAGCAGTTCTTC. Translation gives CSATIRNEQFF.

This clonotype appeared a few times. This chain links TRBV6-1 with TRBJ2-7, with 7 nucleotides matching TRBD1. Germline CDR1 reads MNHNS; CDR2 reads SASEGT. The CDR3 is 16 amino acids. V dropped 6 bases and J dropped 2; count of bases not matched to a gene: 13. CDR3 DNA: TGTGCCAGCAGGGTGGGACAGACAGGAACCGCCTACGAGCAGTACTTC. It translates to CASRVGQTGTAYEQYF.

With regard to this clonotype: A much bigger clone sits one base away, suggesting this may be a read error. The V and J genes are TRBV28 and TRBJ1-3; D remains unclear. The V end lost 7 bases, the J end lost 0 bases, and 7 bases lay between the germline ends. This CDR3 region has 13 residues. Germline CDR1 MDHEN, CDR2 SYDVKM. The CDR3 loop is CASKQFSGNTIYF. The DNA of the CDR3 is TGTGCCAGCAAACAGTTCTCTGGAAACACCATATATTTT.

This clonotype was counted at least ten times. The CDR3 DNA reads TGTGCCAGCAGTTCAGGACCGGTCTACGAGCAGTACTTC. This sequence encodes CASSSGPVYEQYF. V and J are TRBV7-6 and TRBJ2-7; D remains unclear. This CDR3 is 13 amino acids long. V lost 6 bases to trimming and J lost 3 bases, with 12 bases between them. Per the germline V gene, CDR1 is SGHVS and CDR2 is FNYEAQ. Variable domain in full (rest from reference TRBV7-6 and TRBJ2-7): GAGVSQSPRYKVTKRGQDVALRCDPISGHVSLYWYRQALGQGPEFLTYFNYEAQQDKSGLPNDRFSAERPEGSISTLTIQRTEQRDSAMYRCASSSGPVYEQYFGPGTRLTVT.

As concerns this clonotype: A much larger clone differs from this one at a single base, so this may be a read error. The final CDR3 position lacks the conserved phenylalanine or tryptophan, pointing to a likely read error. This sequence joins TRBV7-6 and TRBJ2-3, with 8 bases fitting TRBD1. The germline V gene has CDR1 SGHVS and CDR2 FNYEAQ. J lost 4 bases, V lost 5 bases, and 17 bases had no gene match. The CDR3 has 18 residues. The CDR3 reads CASSINRGQGAHSDTQYL. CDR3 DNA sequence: TGTGCCAGCAGCATAAACAGGGGTCAGGGGGCTCATTCAGATACGCAGTATTTG.

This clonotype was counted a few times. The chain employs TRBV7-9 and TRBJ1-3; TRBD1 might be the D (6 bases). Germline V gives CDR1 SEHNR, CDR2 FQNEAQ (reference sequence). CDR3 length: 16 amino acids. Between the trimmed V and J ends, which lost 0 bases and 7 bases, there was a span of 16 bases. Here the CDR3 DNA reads TGTGCCAGCAGCTTAGCAGGAACAGGGTCCCGGAACACCATATATTTT. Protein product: CASSLAGTGSRNTIYF.

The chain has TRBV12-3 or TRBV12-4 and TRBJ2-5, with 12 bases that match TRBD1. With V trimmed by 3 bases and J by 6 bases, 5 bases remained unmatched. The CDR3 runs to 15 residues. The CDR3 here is CASSFAGQGAKTQYF. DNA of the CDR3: TGTGCCAGCAGTTTTGCGGGACAGGGGGCGAAGACCCAGTACTTC.

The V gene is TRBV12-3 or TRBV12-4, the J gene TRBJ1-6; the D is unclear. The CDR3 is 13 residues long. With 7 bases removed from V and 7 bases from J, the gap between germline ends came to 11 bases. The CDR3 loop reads CASMLFGNSPLHF. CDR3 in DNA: TGTGCCAGCATGTTGTTTGGGAATTCACCCCTCCACTTT.